Below are 5 T cell receptor beta chains sequenced from a single sample in a study of blood T cell repertoires in COVID-19. Libraries were prepared by immunoSEQ multiplex PCR; TCRdb keeps only in-frame clonotypes and omits some of them. The table includes almost 85,000 clones, 65% to 85% detected once. Sequenced sample: peripheral blood. These receptors all stem from an older man with active or convalescent COVID-19.

This clone was counted only a few times. This sequence joins TRBV13 and TRBJ2-1, with D perhaps TRBD1 (6 bases). The V end lost 5 bases, the J end lost 7 bases, and 15 bases lay between the germline ends. The CDR3 consists of 14 residues. Per germline, CDR1 PRHDT and CDR2 FYEKMQ (reference sequence). The CDR3, as DNA: TGTGCCAGCAGCGTTCTAGGGGGAAGGAATGAGCAGTTCTTC. Translation: CASSVLGGRNEQFF. The whole variable domain, remainder taken from reference TRBV13 and TRBJ2-1, is AAGVIQSPRHLIKEKRETATLKCYPIPRHDTVYWYQQGPGQDPQFLISFYEKMQSDKGSIPDRFSAQQFSDYHSELNMSSLELGDSALYFCASSVLGGRNEQFFGPGTRLTVL.

The V call is TRBV2, the J call TRBJ2-7; 12 nucleotides align to TRBD2. CDR3 length: 15 amino acids. Germline CDR1 and CDR2: SNHLY and FYNNEI. The trim removed 6 bases at V and 2 bases at J, leaving 5 bases unmatched. In DNA, the CDR3 is TGTGCCAGCAGCTTAACTAGCGGGGGGACCTACGAGCAGTACTTC. Translation: CASSLTSGGTYEQYF.

The genes are TRBV13 and TRBJ2-1, with D maybe TRBD2 (5 bases). The CDR3 length is 16 residues. Germline values: CDR1 PRHDT, CDR2 FYEKMQ (reference sequence). Between the trimmed V and J ends, which lost 5 bases and 5 bases, there was a span of 19 bases. The CDR3 DNA reads as TGTGCCAGCAGCGGCCTGGGAGCACTAAGAAACAATGAGCAGTTCTTC. Amino acids: CASSGLGALRNNEQFF. Looking up the rest from reference TRBV13 and TRBJ2-1 gives the full variable domain: AAGVIQSPRHLIKEKRETATLKCYPIPRHDTVYWYQQGPGQDPQFLISFYEKMQSDKGSIPDRFSAQQFSDYHSELNMSSLELGDSALYFCASSGLGALRNNEQFFGPGTRLTVL.

V and J are TRBV7-2 and TRBJ1-1, with D maybe TRBD1 (5 bases). Germline V lookup: CDR1 SGHTA, CDR2 FQGNSA. This CDR3 spans 18 amino acids. The V and J ends lost 1 base and 3 bases respectively, with 21 bases between them. CDR3 region: CASSLVRFLGEEDTEAFF. CDR3 nucleotide sequence: TGTGCCAGCAGCTTAGTTAGGTTCCTGGGGGAGGAGGACACTGAAGCTTTCTTT.

The chain links TRBV7-8 to TRBJ1-4; D unclear. The V and J ends lost 7 bases and 0 bases respectively, with 15 bases between them. Germline CDR1 and CDR2: SGHVS and FQNEAQ. CDR3 length: 16 amino acids. The CDR3 DNA follows: TGTGCCAGCACCGCTCGTCCCGGTGCAACTAATGAAAAACTGTTTTTT. It codes for CASTARPGATNEKLFF.